The rows below give T cell receptor beta chains drawn from one sample of a study of regulatory T cells in long-lasting Graves disease. TCRdb itself ran the multiplex PCR reads through MiXCR, one entry per CDR3 protein. The data show hundreds of thousands of distinct CDR3 sequences, around 20% seen once. The sequences come from peripheral blood mononuclear cells (PBMCs), collected when the disease was refractory, from a patient treated with antithyroid drugs. These receptors all stem from a female donor with Graves disease. CDR3s include the opening cysteine and the closing phenylalanine or tryptophan. Fields, in order: J gene, D gene, clone size, V gene, CDR3 protein, CDR3 DNA. A D gene is named only where the DNA matches it firmly. Clone size is not always given. Where it is, it says once, few, many or a class for expanded clones.

J: TRBJ2-7; D: NA; size: few; V: TRBV20-1; CDR3: CSPFAVTTYEQYF; DNA: TGCAGTCCATTTGCGGTAACGACCTACGAGCAGTACTTC
J: TRBJ2-7; D: NA; size: NA; V: TRBV11-2; CDR3: CASSQDPTLTYEQYF; DNA: TGTGCCAGCAGCCAAGATCCGACTCTAACCTACGAGCAGTACTTC
J: TRBJ2-7; D: NA; size: NA; V: TRBV29-1; CDR3: CSVRAGGGQYEQYF; DNA: TGCAGCGTAAGGGCAGGGGGGGGGCAGTACGAGCAGTACTTC
J: TRBJ1-5; D: NA; size: many; V: TRBV12-3/TRBV12-4; CDR3: CASTLRDSNQPQHF; DNA: TGTGCCAGCACCCTTAGGGATAGCAATCAGCCCCAGCATTTT
J: TRBJ1-2; D: TRBD1; size: NA; V: TRBV7-9; CDR3: CASSSSDRGSGGYTF; DNA: TGTGCCAGCAGCTCGTCGGACAGGGGAAGTGGTGGCTACACCTTC
J: TRBJ1-4; D: TRBD1; size: NA; V: TRBV7-9; CDR3: CASSSLPGQGFEKLFF; DNA: TGTGCCAGCAGCTCCTTACCGGGACAGGGTTTTGAAAAACTGTTTTTT
J: TRBJ2-5; D: TRBD2; size: many; V: TRBV28; CDR3: CASRSTSGQETQYF; DNA: TGTGCCAGCAGGTCGACTAGCGGACAAGAGACCCAGTACTTC
J: TRBJ2-3; D: NA; size: NA; V: TRBV27; CDR3: CASRERGRDTQYF; DNA: TGTGCCAGCAGGGAACGCGGTAGGGATACGCAGTATTTT
J: TRBJ2-7; D: NA; size: many; V: TRBV27; CDR3: CASSLNRYSYEQYF; DNA: TGTGCCAGCAGTCTCAACAGATACTCCTACGAGCAGTACTTC
J: TRBJ1-1; D: NA; size: NA; V: TRBV4-1; CDR3: CASSQDQDTEAFF; DNA: TGCGCCAGCAGCCAAGACCAGGACACTGAAGCTTTCTTT
J: TRBJ1-2; D: NA; size: many; V: TRBV6-5; CDR3: CASSYGRASNYGYTF; DNA: TGTGCCAGCAGTTACGGGAGGGCCTCTAACTATGGCTACACCTTC
J: TRBJ1-1; D: TRBD1; size: NA; V: TRBV12-3/TRBV12-4; CDR3: CASSYPGQTDTEAFF; DNA: TGTGCCAGCAGTTACCCGGGACAGACGGACACTGAAGCTTTCTTT
J: TRBJ2-7; D: TRBD1; size: NA; V: TRBV4-1; CDR3: CASSQVQQGVYEQYF; DNA: TGCGCCAGCAGCCAAGTTCAACAGGGGGTATACGAGCAGTACTTC
J: TRBJ2-2; D: TRBD1; size: many; V: TRBV28; CDR3: CASSSRTGGMGGELFF; DNA: TGTGCCAGCAGTTCCAGGACAGGGGGTATGGGCGGGGAGCTGTTTTTT
J: TRBJ2-6; D: NA; size: NA; V: TRBV19; CDR3: CASSAAAGANVLTF; DNA: TGTGCCAGTAGTGCGGCAGCTGGGGCCAACGTCCTGACTTTC
J: TRBJ1-5; D: NA; size: NA; V: TRBV18; CDR3: CASSRGGYSNQPQHF; DNA: TGTGCCAGCTCGAGGGGGGGATATAGCAATCAGCCCCAGCATTTT
J: TRBJ2-5; D: NA; size: many; V: TRBV2; CDR3: CASSTLETQYF; DNA: TGTGCCAGCAGTACATTGGAGACCCAGTACTTC
J: TRBJ2-7; D: TRBD1; size: many; V: TRBV12-3/TRBV12-4; CDR3: CASSGRDREPYEQYF; DNA: TGTGCCAGCAGTGGCCGGGACAGGGAACCCTACGAGCAGTACTTC
J: TRBJ2-2; D: NA; size: many; V: TRBV7-9; CDR3: CASRARVSDTGELFF; DNA: TGTGCCAGCAGGGCGAGGGTGTCGGACACCGGGGAGCTGTTTTTT
J: TRBJ2-4; D: TRBD2; size: NA; V: TRBV3-1; CDR3: CASSPRLLAENIQYF; DNA: TGTGCCAGCAGCCCAAGACTACTAGCGGAAAACATTCAGTACTTC
J: TRBJ1-4; D: NA; size: NA; V: TRBV6-1; CDR3: CASSEGLYRFVFF; DNA: TGTGCCAGCAGTGAAGGGTTGTACAGGTTCGTGTTTTTT
J: TRBJ2-5; D: NA; size: few; V: TRBV19; CDR3: CASSFGSGRETQYF; DNA: TGTGCCAGTAGTTTTGGGTCCGGAAGAGAGACCCAGTACTTC
J: TRBJ2-7; D: TRBD1; size: many; V: TRBV6-1; CDR3: CASRGGQGTYEQYF; DNA: TGTGCCAGCAGGGGGGGACAGGGTACCTACGAGCAGTACTTC